Sequencing of this TCR beta chain was carried out in a study of cytomegalovirus exposure and HLA in healthy donors. General study points: Across donors, presence/absence analyses took sequencing depth to be roughly uniform. Across HLA loci, a later analysis found differing TCR association rates, with DRB1 most and HLA-C fewest. The only immune exposure information that was available was CMV serostatus.

13 Jbeta primers and 60 Vbeta primers were used for the PCR. The method was immunoSEQ multiplex PCR; TCRdb's version includes in-frame clones alone and lacks a portion of them. The sample shows around 200,000 clones, 75% to 90% of them seen only once. The CDR3 is 14 amino acids. V dropped 0 bases and J dropped 3; count of bases not matched to a gene: 2. Germline V lookup: CDR1 SGHDT, CDR2 YYEEEE. Comment on this clone: Its antigen is unknown.

The V gene is TRBV5-6, the J gene TRBJ1-1, with 7 bases that match TRBD1. The sequenced material came from PBMCs. The TCR sequence derives from a woman in her 30s in good health and CMV-seronegative. The CDR3: CASSLEQGDTEAFF. The CDR3 DNA follows: TGTGCCAGCAGCTTGGAGCAGGGGGACACTGAAGCTTTCTTT. Based on the CDR3 plus reference TRBV5-6 and TRBJ1-1, the full variable domain is DAGVTQSPTHLIKTRGQQVTLRCSPKSGHDTVSWYQQALGQGPQFIFQYYEEEERQRGNFPDRFSGHQFPNYSSELNVNALLLGDSALYLCASSLEQGDTEAFFGQGTRLTVV.